Sequencing of this T cell receptor (beta chain) was carried out in a study of cytomegalovirus exposure and HLA in healthy donors. Study context: Of around 400 genotyped donors, more than 75% grouped in the Caucasian-associated ancestry cluster.

In regard to this clone: No antigen is known for it.

The PCR had 60 Vbeta and 13 Jbeta primers. Profiling relied on immunoSEQ multiplex PCR, and the TCRdb table lists in-frame clones only, not all of them. Of more than 85,000 clones in the sample, roughly 80% were seen once. Per the germline V gene, CDR1 is GTSNPN and CDR2 is SVGIG (reference sequence). Trimming removed 3 bases at V and 1 base at J, with 9 bases between. This CDR3 contains 13 residues. General study findings and limits: The majority of CMV-associated TCR beta chains were reported as apparently HLA-restricted in a later analysis. Both high specificity and high sensitivity reportedly marked the classifier's diagnosis of cytomegalovirus status.

The V and J genes are TRBV30 and TRBJ1-2; a possible D gene is TRBD1 (5 bases). Sequencing used PBMCs. The sequence was obtained from a man aged 25-45 years in good health and CMV-seropositive. In DNA form, the CDR3 reads TGTGCCTGGAGCCTGACAGTTAACTATGGCTACACCTTC. It codes for CAWSLTVNYGYTF.